This is a list of T cell receptor beta chains from one sample in a study of cytomegalovirus exposure and HLA in healthy donors. Generated by immunoSEQ multiplex PCR, the TCRdb table keeps only in-frame clones and is missing some. The sample has about 190,000 clones, 80% to 85% seen once; the top ten hold 2.5% to 3.5%. The sample consisted of PBMCs. Receptors originate from a woman younger than 30 in good health and CMV-seropositive. The conserved cysteine and the conserved F or W are not part of the CDR3 here. The D gene is left open where the match is weak.

D gene | V gene | CDR3 protein
. | TRBV6-5 | ASSYTSGNTEAF
TRBD1 | TRBV7-6 | ASSLAKGQLYGYT
TRBD1 | TRBV6-4 | ASSKTPTQGALYQPQH
. | TRBV10-2 | ASSANSAGTDTQY
. | TRBV29-1 | SVEIPQQSGYT
. | TRBV4-3 | ASSQGHIYTDTQY
TRBD2 | TRBV7-3 | ASRAGTSTDTQY
TRBD2 | TRBV16 | ASSPGIAGVYEQY
TRBD1 | TRBV7-2 | ASSLGRGRNSPLH
. | TRBV6-5 | ASSYLGQTNEQF